This T cell receptor (beta chain) derives from a study of T cells in Graves' hyperthyroidism and ophthalmopathy. This CDR3 has 15 residues. Germline V gene sequence: CDR1 WNHNN, CDR2 SYGVQD (reference sequence). V lost 8 bases, J lost 3 bases, and 9 bases stayed unmatched. Amplification targeted TCR beta CDR3 regions from RNA transcripts. First-round RT-PCR of the TCR CDR3 relied on the HTBI primer set. TCRdb re-called the multiplex PCR reads with MiXCR, one entry per CDR3 protein. The sample carries a few hundred thousand distinct CDR3 sequences, more than 13% recorded once. This clonotype was seen repeatedly, ten times or more.

This sequence joins TRBV10-1 and TRBJ2-3; 9 bases match TRBD1. This sequence was found in a woman under 40 with Graves' hyperthyroidism. The sequencing sample was made of blood. Here the CDR3 DNA reads TGCGCCAGCGGAACCGGGACAGGGTTGACAGATACGCAGTATTTT. Translated: CASGTGTGLTDTQYF.